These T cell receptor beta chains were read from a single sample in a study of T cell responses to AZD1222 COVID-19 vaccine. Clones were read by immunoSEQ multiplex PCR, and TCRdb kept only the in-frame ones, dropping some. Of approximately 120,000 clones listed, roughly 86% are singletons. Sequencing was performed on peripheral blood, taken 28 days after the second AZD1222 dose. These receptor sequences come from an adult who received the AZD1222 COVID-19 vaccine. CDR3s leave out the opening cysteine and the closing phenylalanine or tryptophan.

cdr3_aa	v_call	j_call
ASSLTQGYEQY	TRBV27	TRBJ2-7
ASSLTGADYGYT	TRBV11-2	TRBJ1-2
ASSLAGGGQTDTQY	TRBV5-1	TRBJ2-3
ASSRPGGMNTEAF	TRBV5-1	TRBJ1-1
ASSHAGPGSSYNEQF	TRBV4-1	TRBJ2-1
ASSPRQSKGNTEAF	TRBV9	TRBJ1-1
ASSRGVWYEQY	TRBV27	TRBJ2-7
ASSGRGEREKLF	TRBV2	TRBJ1-4
ASRAGAGSPLH	TRBV6-5	TRBJ1-6
ASSPLSSGGGTEAF	TRBV18	TRBJ1-1
SARDGEFLF	TRBV20-1	TRBJ2-1
ASSLQGTLAYEQY	TRBV7-2	TRBJ2-7
SARERGETQY	TRBV29-1	TRBJ2-5
ASSPQGAWNEQF	TRBV9	TRBJ2-1
ASSIWGASTEAF	TRBV19	TRBJ1-1
ASASRSDPPYEQY	TRBV6-5	TRBJ2-7
ASRALSANTGELF	TRBV6-5	TRBJ2-2
ASSQQGTTEAF	TRBV7-9	TRBJ1-1
SVDRLVGAGGSLNEQF	TRBV29-1	TRBJ2-1
ASSRAPEGRHEQY	TRBV19	TRBJ2-7
ASSQETGLPPEAF	TRBV4-3	TRBJ1-1
ASSQEGWGADTEAF	TRBV4-3	TRBJ1-1
ASSQDWEGELF	TRBV14	TRBJ2-2
ASSGGTANQPQH	TRBV25-1	TRBJ1-5
ASSPPPWTSGRRVANEQF	TRBV7-8	TRBJ2-1
ASSQDNGSPLH	TRBV4-3	TRBJ1-6
ASSGGPMNTEAF	TRBV5-4	TRBJ1-1
ASTLSTGASNTEAF	TRBV7-2	TRBJ1-1
ASSSTGRGIYGYT	TRBV5-4	TRBJ1-2
ASSLFARGDEQY	TRBV11-2	TRBJ2-7
ASSLDGDTQY	TRBV12-3/TRBV12-4	TRBJ2-3
ASSRGQGRIEQY	TRBV21-1	TRBJ2-7
ASSQNQGDTQY	TRBV4-2	TRBJ2-3
ASSSTGFSGNTIY	TRBV19	TRBJ1-3
ASSSLFRANTGELF	TRBV27	TRBJ2-2
ASSVELRSGGAMDTQY	TRBV9	TRBJ2-3
ASSDRQGLNTEAF	TRBV6-2/TRBV6-3	TRBJ1-1
AWGGGSKNIQY	TRBV30	TRBJ2-4
ASSEVGVGSYGYT	TRBV6-1	TRBJ1-2
ATEGPGTFELA	TRBV24-1	TRBJ1-2
ASSPRVAGTEDTQY	TRBV4-2	TRBJ2-3
ASTLGTSGTSLTNYEQY	TRBV4-2	TRBJ2-7
AISEGGSSYEQY	TRBV10-3	TRBJ2-7
ASIIHQSSYNEQF	TRBV5-5	TRBJ2-1
ASFPGQYNEQF	TRBV18	TRBJ2-1
ASSLASLIDSNQPQH	TRBV7-8	TRBJ1-5